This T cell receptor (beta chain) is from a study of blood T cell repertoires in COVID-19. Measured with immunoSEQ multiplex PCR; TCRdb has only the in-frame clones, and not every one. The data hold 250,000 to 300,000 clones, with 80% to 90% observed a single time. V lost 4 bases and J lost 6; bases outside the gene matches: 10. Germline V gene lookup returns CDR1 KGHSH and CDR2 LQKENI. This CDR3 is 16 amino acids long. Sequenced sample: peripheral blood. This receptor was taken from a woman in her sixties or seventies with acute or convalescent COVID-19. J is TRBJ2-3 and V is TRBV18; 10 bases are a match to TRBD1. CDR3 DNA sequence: TGTGCCAGCTCACGGGAGCGACAGGGGGCATGGGATACGCAGTATTTT. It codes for CASSRERQGAWDTQYF.